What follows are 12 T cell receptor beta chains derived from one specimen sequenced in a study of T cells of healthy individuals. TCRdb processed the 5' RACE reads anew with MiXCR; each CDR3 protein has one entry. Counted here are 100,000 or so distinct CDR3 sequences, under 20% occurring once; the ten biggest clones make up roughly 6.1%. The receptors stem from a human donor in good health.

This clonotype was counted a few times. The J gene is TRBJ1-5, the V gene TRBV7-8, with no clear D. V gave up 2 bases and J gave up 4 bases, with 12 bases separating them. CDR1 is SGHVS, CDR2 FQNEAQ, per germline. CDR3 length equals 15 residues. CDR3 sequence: CASSLYETRNQPQHF. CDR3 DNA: TGTGCCAGCAGCTTATATGAGACCCGTAATCAGCCCCAGCATTTT.

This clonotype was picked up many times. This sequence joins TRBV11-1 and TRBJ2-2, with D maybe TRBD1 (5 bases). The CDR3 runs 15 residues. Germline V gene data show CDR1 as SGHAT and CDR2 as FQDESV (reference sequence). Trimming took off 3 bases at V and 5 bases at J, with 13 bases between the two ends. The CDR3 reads CASSLGLLRTGELFF. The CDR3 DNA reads TGTGCCAGCAGCTTGGGGCTCCTTCGGACCGGGGAGCTGTTTTTT.

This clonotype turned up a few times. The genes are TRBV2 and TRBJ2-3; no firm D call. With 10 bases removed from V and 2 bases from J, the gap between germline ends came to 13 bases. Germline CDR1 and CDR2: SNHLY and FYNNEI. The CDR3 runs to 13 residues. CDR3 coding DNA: TGTGCCACCGCCCACCCAGACACAGATACGCAGTATTTT. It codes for CATAHPDTDTQYF.

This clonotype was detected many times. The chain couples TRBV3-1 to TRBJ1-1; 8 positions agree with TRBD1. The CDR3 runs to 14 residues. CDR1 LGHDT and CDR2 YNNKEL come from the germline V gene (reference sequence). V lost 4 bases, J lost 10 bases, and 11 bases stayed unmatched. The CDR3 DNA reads TGTGCCAGCAGCCGATTGGACAGGGTGAAGGCAGCTTTCTTT. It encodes CASSRLDRVKAAFF.

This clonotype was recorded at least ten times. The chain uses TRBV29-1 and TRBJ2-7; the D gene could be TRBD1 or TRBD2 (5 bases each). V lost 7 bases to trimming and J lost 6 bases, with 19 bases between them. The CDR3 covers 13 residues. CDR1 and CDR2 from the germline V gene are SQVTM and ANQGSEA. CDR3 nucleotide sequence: TGCAGCGGACGGGGACGATCACCCACCGAGCAGTACTTC. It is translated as CSGRGRSPTEQYF.

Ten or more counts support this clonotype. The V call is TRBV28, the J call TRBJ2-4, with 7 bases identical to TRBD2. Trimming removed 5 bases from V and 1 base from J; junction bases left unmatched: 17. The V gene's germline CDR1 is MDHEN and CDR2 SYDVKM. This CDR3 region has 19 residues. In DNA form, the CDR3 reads TGTGCCAGCAGTCGCCGGACTAGTGGGCGAGTTGGTGCCAAAAACATTCAGTACTTC. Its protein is CASSRRTSGRVGAKNIQYF.

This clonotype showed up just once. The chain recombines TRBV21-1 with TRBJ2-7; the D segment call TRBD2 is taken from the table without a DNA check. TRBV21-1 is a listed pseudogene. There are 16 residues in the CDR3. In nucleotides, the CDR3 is TGTGCCAGCAGCAAACGCGGACTACCCGTTGGGAAGGAGCAGTACTTC. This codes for CASSKRGLPVGKEQYF.

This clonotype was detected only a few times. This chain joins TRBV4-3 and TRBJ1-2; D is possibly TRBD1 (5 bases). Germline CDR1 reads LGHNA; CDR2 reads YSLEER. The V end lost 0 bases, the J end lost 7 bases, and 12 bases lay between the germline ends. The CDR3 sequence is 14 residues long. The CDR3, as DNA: TGCGCCAGCAGCCAAGACGGGGTGACAGCTGGCTACACCTTC. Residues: CASSQDGVTAGYTF.

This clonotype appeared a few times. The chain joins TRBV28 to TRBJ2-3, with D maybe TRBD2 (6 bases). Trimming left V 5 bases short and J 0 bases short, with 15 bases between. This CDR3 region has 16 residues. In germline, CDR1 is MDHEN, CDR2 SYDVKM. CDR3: CASSSFPGTSTDTQYF. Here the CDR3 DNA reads TGTGCCAGCAGTAGTTTCCCCGGGACTAGCACAGATACGCAGTATTTT. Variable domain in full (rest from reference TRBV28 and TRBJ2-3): DVKVTQSSRYLVKRTGEKVFLECVQDMDHENMFWYRQDPGLGLRLIYFSYDVKMKEKGDIPEGYSVSREKKERFSLILESASTNQTSMYLCASSSFPGTSTDTQYFGPGTRLTVL.

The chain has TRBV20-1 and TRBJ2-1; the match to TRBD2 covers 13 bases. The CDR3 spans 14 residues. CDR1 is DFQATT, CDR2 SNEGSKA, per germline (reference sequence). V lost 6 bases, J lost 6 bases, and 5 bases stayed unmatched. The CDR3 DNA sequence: TGCAGTGCGATACTAGCGGGAGGGGTCAATGAGCAGTTCTTC. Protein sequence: CSAILAGGVNEQFF.

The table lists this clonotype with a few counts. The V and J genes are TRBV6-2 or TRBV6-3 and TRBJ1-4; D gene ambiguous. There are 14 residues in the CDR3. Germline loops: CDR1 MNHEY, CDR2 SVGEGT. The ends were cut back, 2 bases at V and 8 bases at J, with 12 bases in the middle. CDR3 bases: TGTGCCAGCAGTTACGTGCCCCAAGGGGAAAAACTGTTTTTT. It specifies CASSYVPQGEKLFF.

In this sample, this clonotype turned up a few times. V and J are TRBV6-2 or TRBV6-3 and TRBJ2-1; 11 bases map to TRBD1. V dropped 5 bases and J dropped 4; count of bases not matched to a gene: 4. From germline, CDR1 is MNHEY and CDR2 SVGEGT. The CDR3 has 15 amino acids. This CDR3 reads CASSRTGGVYNEQFF. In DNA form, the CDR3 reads TGTGCCAGCAGTCGGACAGGGGGCGTTTACAATGAGCAGTTCTTC.